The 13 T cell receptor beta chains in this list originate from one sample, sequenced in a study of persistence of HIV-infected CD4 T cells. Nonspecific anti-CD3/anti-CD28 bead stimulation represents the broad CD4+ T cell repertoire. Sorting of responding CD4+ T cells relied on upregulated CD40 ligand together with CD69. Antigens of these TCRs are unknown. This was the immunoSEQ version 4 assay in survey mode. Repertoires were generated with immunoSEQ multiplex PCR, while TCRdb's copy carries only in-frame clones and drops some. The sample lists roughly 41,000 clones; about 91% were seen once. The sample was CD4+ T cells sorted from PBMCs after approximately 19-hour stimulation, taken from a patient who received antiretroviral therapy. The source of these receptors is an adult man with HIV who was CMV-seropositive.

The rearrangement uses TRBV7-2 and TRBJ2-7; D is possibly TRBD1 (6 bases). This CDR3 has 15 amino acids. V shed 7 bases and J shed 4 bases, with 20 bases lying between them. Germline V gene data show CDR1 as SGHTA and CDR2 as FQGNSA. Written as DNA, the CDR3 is TGTGCCAGCAACTCGGCAGGGACAAACTTTTACGAGCAGTACTTC. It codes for CASNSAGTNFYEQYF.

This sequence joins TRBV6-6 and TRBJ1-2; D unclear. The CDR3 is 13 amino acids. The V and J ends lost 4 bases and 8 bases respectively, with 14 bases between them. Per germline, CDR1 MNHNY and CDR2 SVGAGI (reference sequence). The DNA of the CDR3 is TGTGCCAGCAGTTCCTTTGAAGTCGACGGCTACACCTTC. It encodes CASSSFEVDGYTF.

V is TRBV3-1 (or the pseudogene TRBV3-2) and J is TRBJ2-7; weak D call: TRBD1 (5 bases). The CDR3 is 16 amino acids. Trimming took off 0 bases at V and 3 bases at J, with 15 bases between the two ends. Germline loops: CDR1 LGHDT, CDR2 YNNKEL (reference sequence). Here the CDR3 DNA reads TGTGCCAGCAGCCAAGATATAGGGGCCCTTAGCTACGAGCAGTACTTC. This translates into CASSQDIGALSYEQYF.

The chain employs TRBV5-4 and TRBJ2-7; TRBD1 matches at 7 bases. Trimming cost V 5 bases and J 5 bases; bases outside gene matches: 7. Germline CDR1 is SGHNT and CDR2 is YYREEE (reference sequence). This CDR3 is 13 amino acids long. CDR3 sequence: CASSTKGAHEQYF. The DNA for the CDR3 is TGTGCCAGCAGTACGAAGGGGGCCCACGAGCAGTACTTC.

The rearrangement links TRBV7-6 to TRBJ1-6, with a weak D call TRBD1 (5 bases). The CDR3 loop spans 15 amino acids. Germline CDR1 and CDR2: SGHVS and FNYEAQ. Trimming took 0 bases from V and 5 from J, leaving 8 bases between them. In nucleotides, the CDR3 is TGTGCCAGCAGCTTAGCCGGGACGAATAATTCACCCCTCCACTTT. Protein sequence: CASSLAGTNNSPLHF.

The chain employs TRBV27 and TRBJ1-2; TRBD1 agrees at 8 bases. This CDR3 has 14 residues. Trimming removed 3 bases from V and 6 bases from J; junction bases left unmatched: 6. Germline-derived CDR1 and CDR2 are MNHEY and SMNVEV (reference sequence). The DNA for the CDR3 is TGTGCCAGCAGTTTTGGGAGGACAGGGCATGGCTACACCTTC. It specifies CASSFGRTGHGYTF.

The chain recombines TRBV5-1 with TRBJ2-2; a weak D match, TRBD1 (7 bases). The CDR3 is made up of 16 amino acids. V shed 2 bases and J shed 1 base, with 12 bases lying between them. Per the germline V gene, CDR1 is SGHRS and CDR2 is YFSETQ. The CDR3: CASSFGGGGNTGELFF. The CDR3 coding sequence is TGCGCCAGCAGCTTCGGAGGGGGCGGGAACACCGGGGAGCTGTTTTTT.

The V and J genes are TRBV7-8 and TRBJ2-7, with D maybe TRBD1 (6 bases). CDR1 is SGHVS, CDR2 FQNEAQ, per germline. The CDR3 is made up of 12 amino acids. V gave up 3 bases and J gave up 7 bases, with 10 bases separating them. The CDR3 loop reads CASSLGAREQYF. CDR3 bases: TGTGCCAGCAGCTTGGGGGCAAGGGAGCAGTACTTC.

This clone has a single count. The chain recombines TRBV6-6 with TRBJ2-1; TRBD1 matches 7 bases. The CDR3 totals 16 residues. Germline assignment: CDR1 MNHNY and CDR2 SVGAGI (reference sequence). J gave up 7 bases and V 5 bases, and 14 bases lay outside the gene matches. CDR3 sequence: CASSPQEGAKRNEQFF. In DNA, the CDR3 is TGTGCCAGCAGTCCTCAAGAGGGGGCGAAGAGGAATGAGCAGTTCTTC.

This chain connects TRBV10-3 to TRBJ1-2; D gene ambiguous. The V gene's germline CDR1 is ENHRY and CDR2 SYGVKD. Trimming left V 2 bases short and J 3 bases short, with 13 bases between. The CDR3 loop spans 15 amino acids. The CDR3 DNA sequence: TGTGCCATCAGTGAGAGGGCGTCCGGGCACTATGGCTACACCTTC. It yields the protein CAISERASGHYGYTF.

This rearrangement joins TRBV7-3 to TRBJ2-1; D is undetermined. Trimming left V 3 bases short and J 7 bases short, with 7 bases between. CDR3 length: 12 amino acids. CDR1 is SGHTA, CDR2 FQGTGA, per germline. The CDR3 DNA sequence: TGTGCCAGCAGCTTTTATATGAATGAGCAGTTCTTC. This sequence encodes CASSFYMNEQFF.

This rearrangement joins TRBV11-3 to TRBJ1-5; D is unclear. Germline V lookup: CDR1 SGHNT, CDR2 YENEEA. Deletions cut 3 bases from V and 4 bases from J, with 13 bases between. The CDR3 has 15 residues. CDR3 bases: TGTGCCAGCAGCTTTACTTACGGGCGAAATCAGCCCCAGCATTTT. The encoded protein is CASSFTYGRNQPQHF.

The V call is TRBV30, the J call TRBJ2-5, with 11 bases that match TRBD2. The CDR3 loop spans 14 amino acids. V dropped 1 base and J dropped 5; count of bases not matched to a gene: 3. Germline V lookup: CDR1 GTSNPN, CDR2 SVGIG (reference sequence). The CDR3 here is CAWSGTSGSETQYF. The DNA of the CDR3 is TGTGCCTGGAGTGGAACTAGCGGGAGTGAGACCCAGTACTTC.